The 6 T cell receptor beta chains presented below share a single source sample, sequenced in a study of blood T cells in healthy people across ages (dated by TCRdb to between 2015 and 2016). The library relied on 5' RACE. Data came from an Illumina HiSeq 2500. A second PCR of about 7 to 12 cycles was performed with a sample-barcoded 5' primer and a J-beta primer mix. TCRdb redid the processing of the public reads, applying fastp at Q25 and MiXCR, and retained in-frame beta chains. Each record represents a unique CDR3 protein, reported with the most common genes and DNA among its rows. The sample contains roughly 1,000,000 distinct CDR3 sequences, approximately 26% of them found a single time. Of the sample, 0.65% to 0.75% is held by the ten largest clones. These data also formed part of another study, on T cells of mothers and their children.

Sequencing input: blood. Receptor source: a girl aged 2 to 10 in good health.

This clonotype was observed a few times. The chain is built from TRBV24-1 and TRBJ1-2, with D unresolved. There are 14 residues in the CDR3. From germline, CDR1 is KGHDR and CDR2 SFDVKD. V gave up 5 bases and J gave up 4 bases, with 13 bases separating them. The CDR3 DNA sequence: TGTGCCACCAGTGGGACCGCCTCTAGCTATGGCTACACCTTC. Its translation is CATSGTASSYGYTF.

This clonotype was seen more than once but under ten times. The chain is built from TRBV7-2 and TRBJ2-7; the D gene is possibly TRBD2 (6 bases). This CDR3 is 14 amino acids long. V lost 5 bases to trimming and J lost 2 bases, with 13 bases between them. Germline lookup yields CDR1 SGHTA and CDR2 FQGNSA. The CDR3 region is CASSHGRGTYEQYF. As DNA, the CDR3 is TGTGCCAGCAGCCATGGACGGGGGACCTACGAGCAGTACTTC.

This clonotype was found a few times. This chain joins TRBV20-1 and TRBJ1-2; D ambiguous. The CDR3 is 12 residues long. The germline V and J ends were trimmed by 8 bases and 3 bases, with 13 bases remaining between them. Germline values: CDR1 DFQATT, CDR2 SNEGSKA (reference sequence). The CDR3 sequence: CSSPTIDYGYTF. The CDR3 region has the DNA TGCAGTTCCCCGACGATTGACTATGGCTACACCTTC.

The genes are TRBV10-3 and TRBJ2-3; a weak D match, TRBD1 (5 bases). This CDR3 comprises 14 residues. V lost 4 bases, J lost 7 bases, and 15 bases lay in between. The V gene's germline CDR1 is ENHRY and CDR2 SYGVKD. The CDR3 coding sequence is TGTGCCATCAGTGCTCAGGCAGGGCTCAATACGCAGTATTTT. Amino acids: CAISAQAGLNTQYF.

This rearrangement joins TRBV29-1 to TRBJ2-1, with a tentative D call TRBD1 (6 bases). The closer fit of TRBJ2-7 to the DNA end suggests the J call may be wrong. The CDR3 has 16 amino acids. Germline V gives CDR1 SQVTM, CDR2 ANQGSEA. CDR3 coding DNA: TGCAGCGTTGAAGCCGCCGGGACATCCTCCTCCTACGAGCAGTACTTC. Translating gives CSVEAAGTSSSYEQYF.

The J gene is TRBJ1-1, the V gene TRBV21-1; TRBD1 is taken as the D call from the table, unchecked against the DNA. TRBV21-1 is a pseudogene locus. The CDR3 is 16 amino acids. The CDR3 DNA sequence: TGTGCCAGCGCCCCCGCACTAGACAGGGCAAACACTGAAGCTTTCTTT. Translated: CASAPALDRANTEAFF.